Given below is one TCR beta chain in context. Original processing methods: From reference gene primer amplification, estimates of nucleated cell counts were derived. The data were produced by immunoSEQ multiplex PCR, yet TCRdb's version contains in-frame clones alone and is incomplete. V, J and clone size are taken as reported in that table, and D and trimming were inferred from the DNA itself. Found here are about 43,000 clones, approximately 87% of them singletons; the top ten hold around 3.6%. The sample is drawn from a study of blood T cell repertoires in COVID-19. The CDR3 extends over 15 amino acids. Germline V gene sequence: CDR1 MGHRA, CDR2 YSYEKL. V trimming: 6 bases; J trimming: 2 bases; junction bases outside the gene matches: 5.

The clonotype was recovered from a middle-aged man with COVID-19, enrolled during active disease. Sequencing was done on a sample of peripheral blood. This chain links TRBV4-1 with TRBJ2-1; 9 nucleotides align to TRBD2. CDR3 DNA: TGCGCCAGCAGTCTAGCGGGACCCCCCTACAATGAGCAGTTCTTC. Protein product: CASSLAGPPYNEQFF.